One and the same sample provided the 24 T cell receptor beta chains below, sequenced in a study of radiotherapy plus CTLA-4 blockade in lung cancer. Data came from immunoSEQ multiplex PCR; TCRdb stores just in-frame clones and leaves some out. The sample gives roughly 90,000 clones, approximately 78% of which show up once; roughly 25% is in the top ten. The specimen comprised peripheral blood, sampled from a patient treated with radiotherapy plus ipilimumab. These TCRs come from a human donor with non-small cell lung cancer that progressed on radiotherapy plus ipilimumab.

The V gene is TRBV12-5, the J gene TRBJ2-7; tentative D call: TRBD1 (6 bases). This CDR3 is built from 14 residues. CDR1 is LGHNT, CDR2 FRNRAP, per germline. The ends were cut back, 2 bases at V and 4 bases at J, with 12 bases in the middle. The CDR3 loop reads CASGLWTEVYEQYF. As DNA, the CDR3 is TGTGCTAGTGGTTTGTGGACAGAAGTATACGAGCAGTACTTC.

The chain links TRBV29-1 to TRBJ2-7; D is unclear. The CDR3 runs 13 residues. Per germline, CDR1 SQVTM and CDR2 ANQGSEA. Trimming pared 5 bases from V and 3 bases from J, leaving 14 bases between. In nucleotides, the CDR3 is TGCAGCGTTTTTCTCCGGACCAACTACGAGCAGTACTTC. Protein sequence: CSVFLRTNYEQYF.

The rearrangement uses TRBV14 and TRBJ1-3, with D perhaps TRBD1 (6 bases). Between the trimmed V and J ends, which lost 3 bases and 0 bases, there was a span of 9 bases. Germline V gene data show CDR1 as SGHDN and CDR2 as FVKESK. This CDR3 is 15 amino acids long. The CDR3: CASSHRGISGNTIYF. CDR3 in DNA: TGTGCCAGCAGCCACAGGGGAATCTCTGGAAACACCATATATTTT.

The chain carries TRBV7-2 and TRBJ2-7; 10 nucleotides match TRBD1. Germline lookup yields CDR1 SGHTA and CDR2 FQGNSA. The CDR3 runs to 13 residues. V lost 4 bases and J lost 7; bases outside the gene matches: 4. CDR3 residues: CASSSDRGREQYV. The DNA of the CDR3 is TGTGCCAGCAGCTCGGACAGGGGGAGGGAGCAGTACGTC.

The CDR3 nucleotides are TGTGCCAGCAGCTTCCGACTAGCGGGAGGGCCGATCCATGAGCAGTTCTTC. Translation: CASSFRLAGGPIHEQFF. The V and J genes are TRBV11-2 and TRBJ2-1; 14 bases are shared with TRBD2. The CDR3 has 17 amino acids. Germline values: CDR1 SGHAT, CDR2 FQNNGV. V shed 3 bases, J shed 8 bases, and the junction held 9 bases outside the gene matches. The whole variable domain, filled in from reference TRBV11-2 and TRBJ2-1, reads EAGVAQSPRYKIIEKRQSVAFWCNPISGHATLYWYQQILGQGPKLLIQFQNNGVVDDSQLPKDRFSAERLKGVDSTLKIQPAKLEDSAVYLCASSFRLAGGPIHEQFFGPGTRLTVL.

The J gene is TRBJ1-4, the V gene TRBV28; possible D gene TRBD1, 5 bases. The length of the CDR3 is 18 residues. Germline V gene lookup returns CDR1 MDHEN and CDR2 SYDVKM. V was pared by 4 bases and J by 3 bases, with 21 bases between. CDR3 region: CASSSLRDHSVANEKLFF. As DNA, the CDR3 is TGTGCCAGCAGTTCCCTCCGGGACCACTCCGTGGCTAATGAAAAACTGTTTTTT.

Here the CDR3 DNA reads TGTGCCAGCAGTGACTTAGCGGGCTACAATGAGCAGTTCTTC. Amino acids: CASSDLAGYNEQFF. The genes are TRBV2 and TRBJ2-1; 7 bases map to TRBD2. There are 14 residues in the CDR3. Germline V CDR1 and CDR2: SNHLY, FYNNEI. The V and J ends lost 3 bases and 3 bases, in that order; junction bases with no gene match: 2.

The genes are TRBV27 and TRBJ1-5, with a possible D match to TRBD1 (6 bases). Germline CDR1 and CDR2: MNHEY and SMNVEV (reference sequence). Trimming stripped 4 bases from V and 7 bases from J, with 17 bases between. CDR3 length: 15 residues. In nucleotides, the CDR3 is TGTGCCAGCAGTTCATATGGGGGGCTCGGCCAGCCCCAGCATTTT. This sequence encodes CASSSYGGLGQPQHF.

The chain carries TRBV5-1 and TRBJ1-1; 7 bases are shared with TRBD1. Germline V gives CDR1 SGHRS, CDR2 YFSETQ. This CDR3 is 14 amino acids long. Trimming removed 4 bases from V and 2 bases from J; junction bases left unmatched: 5. The CDR3 sequence is CASSAYRGNTEAFF. The CDR3, as DNA: TGCGCCAGCAGCGCCTACAGGGGTAACACTGAAGCTTTCTTT. Filled out from reference TRBV5-1 and TRBJ1-1, the complete variable domain reads KAGVTQTPRYLIKTRGQQVTLSCSPISGHRSVSWYQQTPGQGLQFLFEYFSETQRNKGNFPGRFSGRQFSNSRSEMNVSTLELGDSALYLCASSAYRGNTEAFFGQGTRLTVV.

CDR3 sequence (DNA): TGTGCCAGCAGCCAACCGGGACTAGCGGGAGGGCCCGGCGAGAATGAGCAGTTCTTC. Translation gives CASSQPGLAGGPGENEQFF. The genes are TRBV4-2 and TRBJ2-1, with 16 nucleotides matching TRBD2. The CDR3 contains 19 residues. CDR1 is LGHNA, CDR2 YNFKEQ, per germline. V gave up 2 bases and J gave up 7 bases; unmatched junction bases: 11.

The V and J genes are TRBV28 and TRBJ2-5; 11 positions agree with TRBD2. The germline gives CDR1 MDHEN, CDR2 SYDVKM. With 6 bases clipped from V and 5 bases from J, the junction kept 8 bases outside the gene matches. This CDR3 comprises 15 residues. The CDR3 loop reads CASRISGRAWETQYF. In DNA, the CDR3 is TGTGCCAGCAGGATTAGCGGGAGGGCCTGGGAGACCCAGTACTTC.

The chain has TRBV27 and TRBJ2-3, with D perhaps matching TRBD1 (5 bases). V was shortened by 5 bases and J by 2 bases, with 14 bases between the two germline ends. This CDR3 spans 15 amino acids. CDR1 MNHEY and CDR2 SMNVEV come from the germline V gene (reference sequence). CDR3 sequence: CASSPQGQLTDTQYF. Written as DNA, the CDR3 is TGTGCCAGCAGTCCGCAGGGCCAGCTCACAGATACGCAGTATTTT.

The rearrangement uses TRBV6-5 and TRBJ1-2; D call uncertain. Trimming removed 6 bases at V and 0 bases at J, with 11 bases between. The V gene's germline CDR1 is MNHEY and CDR2 SVGAGI. The CDR3 loop spans 14 amino acids. The CDR3 loop is CASSPVRANYGYTF. As DNA, the CDR3 is TGTGCCAGCAGCCCGGTTAGGGCTAACTATGGCTACACCTTC.

This clone showed up just a few times. The CDR3 sequence is CASSFSRRSNEKLFF. CDR3 nucleotides: TGTGCCAGCAGTTTTAGCAGGAGGTCTAATGAAAAACTGTTTTTT. V and J are TRBV28 and TRBJ1-4; the D is unclear. V lost 3 bases and J 3 bases, leaving 11 bases between the germline ends. The CDR3 totals 15 residues. The germline V gene encodes CDR1 MDHEN and CDR2 SYDVKM.

CDR3 DNA sequence: TGTGCCACCAGCAGAGATCGGGAGTTCGTCAATGAGCAGTTCTTC. This codes for CATSRDREFVNEQFF. The chain links TRBV15 to TRBJ2-1, with D perhaps matching TRBD2 (6 bases). Between the trimmed V and J ends, which lost 0 bases and 6 bases, there was a span of 12 bases. The CDR3 is 15 residues long. Germline CDR1 LNHNV, CDR2 YYDKDF (reference sequence). The full variable domain, completed using reference TRBV15 and TRBJ2-1, is DAMVIQNPRYQVTQFGKPVTLSCSQTLNHNVMYWYQQKSSQAPKLLFHYYDKDFNNEADTPDNFQSRRPNTSFCFLDIRSPGLGDTAMYLCATSRDREFVNEQFFGPGTRLTVL.

The chain couples TRBV6-5 to TRBJ2-2; either TRBD1 or TRBD2 may supply D (5 bases each). The CDR3 has 13 residues. V was cut by 6 bases and J by 5 bases, with 10 bases left in between. In germline, CDR1 is MNHEY, CDR2 SVGAGI. CDR3 in amino acids: CASSQGATGELFF. In nucleotides, the CDR3 is TGTGCCAGCAGCCAGGGAGCAACCGGGGAGCTGTTTTTT.

The chain is built from TRBV5-1 and TRBJ2-7; D is uncertain. Deletions cut 4 bases from V and 6 bases from J, with 14 bases between. CDR3 length equals 13 residues. CDR1 and CDR2 (germline): SGHRS, YFSETQ. CDR3 loop: CASSPDGVGEQYF. Written as DNA, the CDR3 is TGCGCCAGCAGCCCGGACGGAGTCGGCGAGCAGTACTTC.

This clone has just one count. The chain joins TRBV30 to TRBJ2-1, with 14 bases identical to TRBD2. Germline V gene lookup returns CDR1 GTSNPN and CDR2 SVGIG (reference sequence). The CDR3 has 23 amino acids. Trimming at V came to 4 bases and at J to 0 bases, leaving 23 bases not matched to a gene. The CDR3 bases are TGTGCCTGGACCCAACCGACTAGCGGGAGGGCTGTTTCATTTCTAAGCTCCTACAATGAGCAGTTCTTC. It yields the protein CAWTQPTSGRAVSFLSSYNEQFF.

The table lists this clone with a count of one. The chain joins TRBV15 to TRBJ1-5; 10 bases map to TRBD1. Germline V gene data show CDR1 as LNHNV and CDR2 as YYDKDF (reference sequence). This CDR3 spans 16 amino acids. V lost 3 bases, J lost 1 base, and 3 bases stayed unmatched. CDR3: CATSSDRGLSNQPQHF. As DNA, the CDR3 is TGTGCCACCAGCAGCGACAGGGGGCTGAGCAATCAGCCCCAGCATTTT.

The chain carries TRBV20-1 and TRBJ2-1; 9 bases agree with TRBD1. In germline, CDR1 is DFQATT, CDR2 SNEGSKA (reference sequence). This CDR3 contains 11 residues. V lost 3 bases and J lost 15; bases outside the gene matches: 6. CDR3 bases: TGCAGTGCTAGTTATCGGGACAGGGTGTTCTTC. Protein: CSASYRDRVFF.

This chain joins TRBV11-3 and TRBJ2-3; TRBD2 aligns across 13 bases. Germline-derived CDR1 and CDR2 are SGHNT and YENEEA. V lost 4 bases and J lost 3; bases outside the gene matches: 4. The CDR3 has 16 amino acids. The CDR3 coding sequence is TGTGCCAGCAGCTCCGGACTAGCGGGAGAGACAGATACGCAGTATTTT. It translates to CASSSGLAGETDTQYF.

In the case of this clone: Other DNA sequences in the sample encode the same CDR3. The gene calls are TRBV5-1 and TRBJ2-1; D remains unclear. V was clipped by 0 bases and J by 0 bases, with 4 bases between them. Germline CDR1 reads SGHRS; CDR2 reads YFSETQ. The CDR3 contains 14 residues. The CDR3: CASSLADSYNEQFF. The CDR3 DNA reads TGCGCCAGCAGCTTGGCAGACTCCTACAATGAGCAGTTCTTC.

This clone has a handful of counts. The chain employs TRBV5-4 and TRBJ1-2, with D maybe TRBD1 (5 bases). Between the trimmed V and J ends, which lost 0 bases and 1 base, there was a span of 7 bases. Looked up from germline, CDR1 is SGHNT and CDR2 is YYREEE (reference sequence). The CDR3 loop spans 14 amino acids. CDR3 sequence reads: CASSLVDSNYGYTF. The DNA for the CDR3 is TGTGCCAGCAGCTTGGTTGACAGTAACTATGGCTACACCTTC.

This clone was picked up a small number of times. This chain joins TRBV5-1 and TRBJ2-1; D gene uncertain. CDR1 and CDR2 from the germline V gene are SGHRS and YFSETQ. Trimming removed 0 bases from V and 5 bases from J, with 3 bases in between. CDR3 length equals 12 residues. CDR3 protein: CASSLANNEQFF. CDR3 nucleotides: TGCGCCAGCAGCTTGGCTAACAATGAGCAGTTCTTC.